What follows are 6 T cell receptor beta chains derived from one specimen sequenced in a study of long-term antiretroviral therapy in people with HIV. Assay version v3.0 of immunoSEQ was used, and it was run at survey level. Sequencing was performed with immunoSEQ multiplex PCR; in TCRdb, only in-frame clones are kept and a portion is missing. The table shows about 20,000 clones, with 90% occurring only once. This specimen was unsorted PBMCs, taken about 4.6 years before starting antiretroviral therapy. These receptors were collected from a woman in her twenties or thirties with HIV.

The chain is built from TRBV9 and TRBJ2-5; TRBD1 aligns across 10 bases. The V gene's germline CDR1 is SGDLS and CDR2 YYNGEE. CDR3 length: 16 amino acids. V shed 3 bases, J shed 4 bases, and the junction held 9 bases outside the gene matches. CDR3 residues: CASSAQLGQGGETQYF. CDR3 nucleotides: TGTGCCAGCAGCGCTCAACTCGGACAGGGGGGAGAGACCCAGTACTTC. Variable domain in full (rest from reference TRBV9 and TRBJ2-5): DSGVTQTPKHLITATGQRVTLRCSPRSGDLSVYWYQQSLDQGLQFLIQYYNGEERAKGNILERFSAQQFPDLHSELNLSSLELGDSALYFCASSAQLGQGGETQYFGPGTRLLVL.

The chain couples TRBV5-1 to TRBJ1-4, with 7 bases aligning to TRBD1. The J segment lost 6 bases and the V segment lost 3 bases, leaving 5 bases of the junction unmatched. CDR1 and CDR2 (germline): SGHRS, YFSETQ. The CDR3 extends over 14 amino acids. This CDR3 reads CASSSRGIDEKLFF. The DNA for the CDR3 is TGCGCCAGCAGCTCCAGGGGGATCGATGAAAAACTGTTTTTT.

V and J are TRBV7-9 and TRBJ1-2, with TRBD1 as a possible D gene (6 bases). Germline V gene data show CDR1 as SEHNR and CDR2 as FQNEAQ (reference sequence). The CDR3 contains 16 residues. Trimming left V 0 bases short and J 4 bases short, with 15 bases between. The DNA of the CDR3 is TGTGCCAGCAGCTTAGCTGGGGGGGGCGCTGCCTATGGCTACACCTTC. It yields the protein CASSLAGGGAAYGYTF.

This clone was counted between two and nine times. The J gene is TRBJ1-5, the V gene TRBV6-5; D unresolved. The CDR3 loop spans 14 amino acids. V was cut by 2 bases and J by 5 bases, with 10 bases left in between. Germline assignment: CDR1 MNHEY and CDR2 SVGAGI. CDR3 DNA sequence: TGTGCCAGCAGTTACGAGGGTTGGGATCAGCCCCAGCATTTT. This codes for CASSYEGWDQPQHF.

The rearrangement uses TRBV19 and TRBJ1-1, with a possible D match to TRBD1 (5 bases). Germline CDR1 LNHDA, CDR2 SQIVND (reference sequence). Trimming shortened V by 6 bases and J by 4 bases, and 24 bases separated the two germline ends. This CDR3 has 17 amino acids. CDR3 residues: CASRPLGGGKGFTEAFF. The DNA of the CDR3 is TGTGCCAGTAGACCCCTTGGTGGAGGCAAGGGGTTCACTGAAGCTTTCTTT.

The chain couples TRBV5-6 to TRBJ2-5; D is possibly TRBD1 or TRBD2 (5 bases each). V was shortened by 1 base and J by 3 bases, with 10 bases between the two germline ends. Germline CDR1 is SGHDT and CDR2 is YYEEEE. The CDR3 contains 14 residues. Here the CDR3 reads CASSLKGTEETQYF. The CDR3 DNA follows: TGTGCCAGCAGCTTGAAGGGGACCGAAGAGACCCAGTACTTC.